One T cell receptor beta chain is described in this entry. Trimming cost V 6 bases and J 5 bases, with 13 bases left between them. This CDR3 spans 14 amino acids. Germline CDR1 and CDR2: MDHEN and SYDVKM. These data belong to a study of blood T cell repertoires in COVID-19. Study background: Sites across the United States, Italy and Spain contributed samples from acute and convalescent COVID-19.

Authors' data handling: Using reference gene primer amplification, nucleated cell counts were estimated. TCRdb's copy holds only in-frame clones and misses some; the assay was immunoSEQ multiplex PCR. V, J and clone size were drawn from that table, and D and trimming were deduced from the DNA. The data hold a few hundred thousand clones, with around 81% observed a single time. The sequenced material came from PBMCs or T cells enriched from blood (not recorded which). V gene TRBV28 combines with J gene TRBJ1-4; D is undetermined. This TCR was sampled from a woman aged 40 to 55 with acute COVID-19. CDR3 nucleotides: TGTGCCAGCAGACTTATGGAGCGAAATGAAAAACTGTTTTTT. This codes for CASRLMERNEKLFF. Complete variable domain (other parts from reference TRBV28 and TRBJ1-4): DVKVTQSSRYLVKRTGEKVFLECVQDMDHENMFWYRQDPGLGLRLIYFSYDVKMKEKGDIPEGYSVSREKKERFSLILESASTNQTSMYLCASRLMERNEKLFFGSGTQLSVL.